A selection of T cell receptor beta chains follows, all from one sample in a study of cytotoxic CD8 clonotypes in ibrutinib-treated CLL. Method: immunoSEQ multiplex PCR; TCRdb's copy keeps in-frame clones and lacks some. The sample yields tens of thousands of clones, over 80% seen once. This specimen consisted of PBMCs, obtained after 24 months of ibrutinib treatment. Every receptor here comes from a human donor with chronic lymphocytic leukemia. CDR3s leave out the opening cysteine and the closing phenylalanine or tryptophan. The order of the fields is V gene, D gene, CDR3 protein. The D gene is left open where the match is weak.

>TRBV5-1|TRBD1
ASSSYPRPRDSQTYEQY
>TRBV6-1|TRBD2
ASILAGGSYEQY
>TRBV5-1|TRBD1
ASSAHMTGGNTEAF
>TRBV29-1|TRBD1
SVRSTGGENIQY
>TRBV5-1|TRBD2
ASREGSGGLLYEQY
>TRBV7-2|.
ASSTTGGANEQF
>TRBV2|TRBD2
ASSEASGRAGETQY
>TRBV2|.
ASSGMGLAQPQH
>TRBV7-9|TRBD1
ASSRQGWVVETQY
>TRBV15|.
ATSRGHPGTYYNEQF
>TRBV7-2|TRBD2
ASSTNGLAGKYEQF
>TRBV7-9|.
ASSNGGFPFMNTEAF
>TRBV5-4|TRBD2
ASSLGTSGLAGELF
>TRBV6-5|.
ASNDGSYEQY
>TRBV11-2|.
ASSPTSNQPQH
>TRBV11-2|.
ASGVNTGELF
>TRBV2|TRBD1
ASRQGFTYEQY
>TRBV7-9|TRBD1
ASSPGQGGREKLF
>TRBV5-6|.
ASQSLGPTQHEQY
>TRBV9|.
ASSSSVDSYEQY
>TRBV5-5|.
ASSLVEGTHEQY